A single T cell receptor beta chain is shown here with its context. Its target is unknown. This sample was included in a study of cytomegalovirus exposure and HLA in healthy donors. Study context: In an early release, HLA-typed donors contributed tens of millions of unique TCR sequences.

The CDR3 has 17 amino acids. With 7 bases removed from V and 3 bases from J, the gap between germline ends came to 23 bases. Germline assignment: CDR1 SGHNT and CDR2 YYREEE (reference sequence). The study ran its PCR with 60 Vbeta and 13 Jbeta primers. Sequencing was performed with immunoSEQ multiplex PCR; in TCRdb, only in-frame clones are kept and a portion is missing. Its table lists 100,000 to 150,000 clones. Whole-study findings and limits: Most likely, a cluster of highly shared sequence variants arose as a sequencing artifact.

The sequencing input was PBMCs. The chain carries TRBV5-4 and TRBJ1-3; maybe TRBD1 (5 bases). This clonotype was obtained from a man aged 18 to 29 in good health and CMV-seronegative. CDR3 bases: TGTGCCAGCTCGTCCTCGGGGGGGAGTTTGAATGGAAACACCATATATTTT. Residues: CASSSSGGSLNGNTIYF.